This TCR beta chain comes out of a study of tumor and adjacent non-tumor tissue in lung cancer. This sample's RNA came from whole unsorted tissue. This clonotype was seen ten or more times. What it binds is not known. Whole-study findings and limits: Compared with tumor, normal lung showed significantly lower TCR diversity.

With 4 bases clipped from V and 5 bases from J, the junction kept 8 bases outside the gene matches. In germline, CDR1 is SGHNT, CDR2 YYREEE (reference sequence). The CDR3 is 15 residues long. Three rounds of nested PCR, following a modified ARM-PCR protocol, produced the TCRbeta library. Each CDR3 protein is one row after TCRdb ran MiXCR on the multiplex PCR reads. Altogether more than 95,000 distinct CDR3 sequences are present, around three fifths being singletons, with the ten largest covering more than 10%. The rearrangement uses TRBV5-4 and TRBJ2-1, with 8 bases fitting TRBD1. Material: lung tumor tissue. The receptor was derived from a man aged 25-45 years with non-small cell lung cancer. CDR3 residues: CASSPGQGSDNEQFF. The CDR3 nucleotides are TGTGCCAGCAGCCCAGGACAGGGAAGCGACAATGAGCAGTTCTTC.